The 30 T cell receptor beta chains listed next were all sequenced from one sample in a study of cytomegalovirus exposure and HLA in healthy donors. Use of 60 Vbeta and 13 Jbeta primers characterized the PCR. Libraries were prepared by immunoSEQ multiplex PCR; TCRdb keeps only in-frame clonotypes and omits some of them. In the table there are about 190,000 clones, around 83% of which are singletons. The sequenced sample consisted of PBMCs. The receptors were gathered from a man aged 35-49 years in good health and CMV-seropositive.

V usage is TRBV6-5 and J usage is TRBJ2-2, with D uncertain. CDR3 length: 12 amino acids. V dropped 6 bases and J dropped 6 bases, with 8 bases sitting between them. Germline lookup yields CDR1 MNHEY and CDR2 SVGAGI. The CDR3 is CASSQRSGELFF. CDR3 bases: TGTGCCAGCAGCCAACGGTCCGGGGAGCTGTTTTTT.

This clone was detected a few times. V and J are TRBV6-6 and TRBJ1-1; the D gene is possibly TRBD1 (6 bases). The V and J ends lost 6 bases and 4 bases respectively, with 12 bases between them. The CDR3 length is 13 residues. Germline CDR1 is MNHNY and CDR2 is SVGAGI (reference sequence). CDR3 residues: CASRRDKFTEAFF. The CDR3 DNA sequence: TGTGCCAGCAGACGGGACAAGTTCACTGAAGCTTTCTTT.

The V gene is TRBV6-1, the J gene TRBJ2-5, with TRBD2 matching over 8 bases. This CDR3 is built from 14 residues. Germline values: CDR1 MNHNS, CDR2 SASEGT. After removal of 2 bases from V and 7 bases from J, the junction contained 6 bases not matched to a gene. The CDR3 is CASSESGGVLTQYF. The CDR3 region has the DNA TGTGCCAGCAGTGAATCGGGGGGGGTTTTGACCCAGTACTTC.

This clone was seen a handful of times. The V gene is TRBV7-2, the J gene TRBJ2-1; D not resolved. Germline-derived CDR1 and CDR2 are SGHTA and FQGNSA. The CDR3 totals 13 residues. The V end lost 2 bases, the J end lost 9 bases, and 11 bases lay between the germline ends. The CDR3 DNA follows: TGTGCCAGCAGCTTAAGACTGATGCGTGAGCAGTTCTTC. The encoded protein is CASSLRLMREQFF. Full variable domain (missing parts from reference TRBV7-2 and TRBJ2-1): GAGVSQSPSNKVTEKGKDVELRCDPISGHTALYWYRQSLGQGLEFLIYFQGNSAPDKSGLPSDRFSAERTGGSVSTLTIQRTQQEDSAVYLCASSLRLMREQFFGPGTRLTVL.

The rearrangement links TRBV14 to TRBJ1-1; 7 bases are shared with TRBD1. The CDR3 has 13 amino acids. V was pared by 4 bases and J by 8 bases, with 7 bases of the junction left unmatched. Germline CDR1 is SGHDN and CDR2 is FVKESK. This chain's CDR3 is CASSRYRTGEAFF. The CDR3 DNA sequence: TGTGCCAGCAGCCGATACCGGACAGGAGAAGCTTTCTTT.

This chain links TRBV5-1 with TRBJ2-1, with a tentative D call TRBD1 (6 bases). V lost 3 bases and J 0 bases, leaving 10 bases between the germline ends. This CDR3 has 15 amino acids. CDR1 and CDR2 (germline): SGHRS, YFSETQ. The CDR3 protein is CASSSDSSSYNEQFF. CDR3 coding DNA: TGCGCCAGCAGCTCGGACAGTAGCTCCTACAATGAGCAGTTCTTC.

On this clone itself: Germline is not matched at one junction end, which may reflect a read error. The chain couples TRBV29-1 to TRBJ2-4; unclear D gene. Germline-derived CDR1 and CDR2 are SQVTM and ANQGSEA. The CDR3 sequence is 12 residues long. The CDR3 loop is CSVERAKNSQYF. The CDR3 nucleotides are TGCAGCGTTGAGAGAGCCAAAAACAGTCAGTACTTC.

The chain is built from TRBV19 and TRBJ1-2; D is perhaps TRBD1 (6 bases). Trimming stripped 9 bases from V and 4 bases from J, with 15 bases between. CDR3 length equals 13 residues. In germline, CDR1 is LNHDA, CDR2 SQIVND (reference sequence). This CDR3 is CASNIGDTYGYTF. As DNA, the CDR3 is TGTGCCAGCAATATAGGGGACACCTATGGCTACACCTTC.

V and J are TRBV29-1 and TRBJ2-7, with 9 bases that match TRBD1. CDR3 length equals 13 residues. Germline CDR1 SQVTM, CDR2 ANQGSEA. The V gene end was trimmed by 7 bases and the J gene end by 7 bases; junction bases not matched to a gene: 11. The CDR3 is CSGGRTGVGEQYF. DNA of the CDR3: TGCAGCGGGGGAAGGACAGGGGTGGGGGAGCAGTACTTC.

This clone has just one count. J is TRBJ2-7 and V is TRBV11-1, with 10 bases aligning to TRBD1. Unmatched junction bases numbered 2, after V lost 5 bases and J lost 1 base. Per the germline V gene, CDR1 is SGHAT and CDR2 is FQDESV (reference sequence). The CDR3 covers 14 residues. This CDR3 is CASSRGQGSYEQYF. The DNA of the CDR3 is TGTGCCAGCAGCCGGGGACAGGGGTCCTACGAGCAGTACTTC.

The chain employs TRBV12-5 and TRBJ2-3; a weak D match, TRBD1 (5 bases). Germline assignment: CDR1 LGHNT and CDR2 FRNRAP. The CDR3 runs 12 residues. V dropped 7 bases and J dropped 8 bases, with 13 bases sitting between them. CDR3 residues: CASALDQGTQYF. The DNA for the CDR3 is TGTGCTAGTGCCCTCGATCAGGGTACGCAGTATTTT.

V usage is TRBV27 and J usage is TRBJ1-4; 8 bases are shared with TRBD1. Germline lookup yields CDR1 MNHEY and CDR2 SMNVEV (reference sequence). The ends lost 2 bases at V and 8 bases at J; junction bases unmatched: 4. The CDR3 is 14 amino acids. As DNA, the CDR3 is TGTGCCAGCAGTTTACAGGGGGCTATCGAAAAACTGTTTTTT. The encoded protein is CASSLQGAIEKLFF.

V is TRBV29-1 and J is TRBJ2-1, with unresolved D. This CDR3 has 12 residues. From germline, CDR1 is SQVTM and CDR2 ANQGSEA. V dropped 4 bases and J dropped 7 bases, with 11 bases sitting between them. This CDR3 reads CSVGSLDNEQFF. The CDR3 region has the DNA TGCAGCGTTGGTAGCTTAGATAATGAGCAGTTCTTC.

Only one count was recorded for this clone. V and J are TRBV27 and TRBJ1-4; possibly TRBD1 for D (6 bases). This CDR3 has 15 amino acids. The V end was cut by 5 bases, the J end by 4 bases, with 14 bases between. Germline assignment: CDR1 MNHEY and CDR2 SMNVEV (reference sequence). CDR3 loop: CASSKTGTYNEKLFF. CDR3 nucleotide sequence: TGTGCCAGCAGTAAGACAGGCACCTATAATGAAAAACTGTTTTTT.

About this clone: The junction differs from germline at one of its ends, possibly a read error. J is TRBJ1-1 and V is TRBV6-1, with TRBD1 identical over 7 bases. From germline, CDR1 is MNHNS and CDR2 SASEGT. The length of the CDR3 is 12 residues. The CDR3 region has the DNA TGTGCCATCAGTGAGGGGGCTTCGGGAGCTTTCTTT. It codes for CAISEGASGAFF.

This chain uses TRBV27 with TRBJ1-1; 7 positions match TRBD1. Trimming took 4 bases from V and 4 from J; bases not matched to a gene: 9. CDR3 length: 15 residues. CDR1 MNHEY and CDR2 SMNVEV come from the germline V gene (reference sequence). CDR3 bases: TGTGCCAGCAGTTGGGGACAGACCCTCTCCACTGAAGCTTTCTTT. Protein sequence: CASSWGQTLSTEAFF.

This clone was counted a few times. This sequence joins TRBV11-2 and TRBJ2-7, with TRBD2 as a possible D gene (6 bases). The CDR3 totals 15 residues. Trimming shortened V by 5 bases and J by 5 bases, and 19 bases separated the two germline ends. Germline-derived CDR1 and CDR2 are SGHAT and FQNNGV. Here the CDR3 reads CASSGGSARPHEQYF. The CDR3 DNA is TGTGCCAGCAGCGGGGGGTCAGCGAGGCCCCACGAGCAGTACTTC.

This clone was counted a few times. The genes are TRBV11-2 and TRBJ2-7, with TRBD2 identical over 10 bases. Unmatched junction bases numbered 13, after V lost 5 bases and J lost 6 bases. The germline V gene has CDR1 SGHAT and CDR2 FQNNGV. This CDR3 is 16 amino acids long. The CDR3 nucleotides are TGTGCCAGCAGCCAGCGGGAGGGCTCCGATCGGGGCGAGCAGTACTTC. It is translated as CASSQREGSDRGEQYF.

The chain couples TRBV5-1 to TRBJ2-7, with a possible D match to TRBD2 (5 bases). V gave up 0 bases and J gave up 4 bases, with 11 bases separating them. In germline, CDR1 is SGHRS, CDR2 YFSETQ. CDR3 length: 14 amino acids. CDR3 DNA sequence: TGCGCCAGCAGCTTGGTAGGACTCCCGTACGAGCAGTACTTC. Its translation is CASSLVGLPYEQYF.

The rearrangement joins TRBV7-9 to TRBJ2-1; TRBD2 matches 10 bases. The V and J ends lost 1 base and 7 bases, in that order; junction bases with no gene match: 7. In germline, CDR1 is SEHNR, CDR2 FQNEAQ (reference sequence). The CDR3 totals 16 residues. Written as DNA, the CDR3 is TGTGCCAGCAGCTTAGTGGGGGGTAGCGGGAGGAATGAGCAGTTCTTC. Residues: CASSLVGGSGRNEQFF.

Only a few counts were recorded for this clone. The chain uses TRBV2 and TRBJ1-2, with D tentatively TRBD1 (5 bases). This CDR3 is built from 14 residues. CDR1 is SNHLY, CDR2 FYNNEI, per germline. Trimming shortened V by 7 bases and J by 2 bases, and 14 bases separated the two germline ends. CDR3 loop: CASTPIGGNYGYTF. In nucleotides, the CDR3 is TGTGCCAGCACCCCCATCGGGGGAAACTATGGCTACACCTTC.

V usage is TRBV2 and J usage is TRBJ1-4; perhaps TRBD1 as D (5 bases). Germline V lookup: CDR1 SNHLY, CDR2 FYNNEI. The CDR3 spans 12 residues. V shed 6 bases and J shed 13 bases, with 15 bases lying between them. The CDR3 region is CASRADITGLFF. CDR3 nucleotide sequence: TGTGCCAGCAGGGCGGACATAACTGGACTGTTTTTT.

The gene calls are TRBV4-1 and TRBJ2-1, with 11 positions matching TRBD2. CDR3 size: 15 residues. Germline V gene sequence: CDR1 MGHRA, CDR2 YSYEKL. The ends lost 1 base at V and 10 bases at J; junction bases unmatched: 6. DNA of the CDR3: TGCGCCAGCAGCCAAGCATCCCTAGCGGGAGGAGAGCAGTTCTTC. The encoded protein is CASSQASLAGGEQFF.

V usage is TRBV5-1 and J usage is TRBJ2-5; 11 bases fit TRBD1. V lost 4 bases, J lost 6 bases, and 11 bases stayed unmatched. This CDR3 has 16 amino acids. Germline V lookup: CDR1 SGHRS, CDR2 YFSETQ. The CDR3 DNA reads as TGCGCCAGCAGCCCATTCCGGGACAGGGGGATACAGACCCAGTACTTC. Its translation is CASSPFRDRGIQTQYF.

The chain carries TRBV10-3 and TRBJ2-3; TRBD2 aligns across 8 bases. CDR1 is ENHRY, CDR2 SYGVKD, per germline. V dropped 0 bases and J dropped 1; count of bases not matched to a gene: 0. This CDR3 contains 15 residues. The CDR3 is CAISESSGGTDTQYF. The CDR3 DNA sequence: TGTGCCATCAGTGAGTCTAGCGGGGGCACAGATACGCAGTATTTT.

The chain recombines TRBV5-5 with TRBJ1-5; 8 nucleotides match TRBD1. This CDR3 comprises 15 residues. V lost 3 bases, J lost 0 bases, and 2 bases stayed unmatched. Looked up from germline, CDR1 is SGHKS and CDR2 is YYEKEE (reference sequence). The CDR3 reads CASSWTGHSNQPQHF. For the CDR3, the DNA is TGTGCCAGCAGCTGGACAGGGCATAGCAATCAGCCCCAGCATTTT.

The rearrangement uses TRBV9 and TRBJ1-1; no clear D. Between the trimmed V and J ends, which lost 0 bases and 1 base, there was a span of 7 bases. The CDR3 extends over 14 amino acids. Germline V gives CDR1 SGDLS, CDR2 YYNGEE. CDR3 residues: CASSVAAGNTEAFF. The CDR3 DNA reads TGTGCCAGCAGCGTAGCGGCAGGGAACACTGAAGCTTTCTTT.

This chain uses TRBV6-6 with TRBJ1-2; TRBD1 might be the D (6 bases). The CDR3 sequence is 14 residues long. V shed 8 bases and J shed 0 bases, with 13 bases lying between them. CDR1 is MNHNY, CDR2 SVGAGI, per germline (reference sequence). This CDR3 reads CASYGGATNYGYTF. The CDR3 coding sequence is TGTGCCAGCTACGGGGGGGCGACTAACTATGGCTACACCTTC.

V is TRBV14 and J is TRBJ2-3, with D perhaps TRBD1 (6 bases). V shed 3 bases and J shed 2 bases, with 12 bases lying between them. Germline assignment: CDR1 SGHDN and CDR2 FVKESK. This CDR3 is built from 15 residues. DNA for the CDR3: TGTGCCAGCAGCCACTTCAGGGGAACCACAGATACGCAGTATTTT. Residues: CASSHFRGTTDTQYF.

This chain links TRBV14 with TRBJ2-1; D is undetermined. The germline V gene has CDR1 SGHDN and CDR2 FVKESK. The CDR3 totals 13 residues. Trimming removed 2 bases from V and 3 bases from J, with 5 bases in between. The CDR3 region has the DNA TGTGCCAGCAGCCAACAGAACTACAATGAGCAGTTCTTC. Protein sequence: CASSQQNYNEQFF. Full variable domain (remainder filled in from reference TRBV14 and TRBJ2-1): EAGVTQFPSHSVIEKGQTVTLRCDPISGHDNLYWYRRVMGKEIKFLLHFVKESKQDESGMPNNRFLAERTGGTYSTLKVQPAELEDSGVYFCASSQQNYNEQFFGPGTRLTVL.